This TCR beta chain was sequenced for a study of shared clonotypes between healthy human individuals. About the research overall: Per donor, three plates held CD4 naive cells, three held CD4 memory, two held CD8 naive and one held CD8 memory.

Sequenced by immunoSEQ multiplex PCR; TCRdb stores in-frame clones only, minus some. Among 1.5 million to 2.5 million clones, about 94% were seen once, and the ten largest hold approximately 1.2%. Naive CD8 cells were CD45RO-negative, positively selected for CCR7, excluding terminally differentiated effector memory CD45RA+ cells. The germline CDR1 and CDR2 sequences are SGDLS and YYNGEE. The CDR3 totals 15 residues. Trimming stripped 2 bases from V and 5 bases from J, with 16 bases between. Sequenced sample: naive CD8+ T cells sorted from blood. The chain has TRBV9 and TRBJ2-5; possibly TRBD1 or TRBD2 for D (6 bases each). This TCR came from a man younger than 35 in good health. The CDR3 nucleotides are TGTGCCAGCAGCGTGGGGGGCTATCACGGGGAGACCCAGTACTTC. Translation gives CASSVGGYHGETQYF.